This record looks at one T cell receptor (beta chain) sequence and its context. This specimen belongs to a study of cytomegalovirus exposure and HLA in healthy donors. Germline V CDR1 and CDR2: SEHNR, FQNEAQ (reference sequence). Trimming removed 1 base at V and 7 bases at J, with 14 bases between. CDR3 length equals 15 residues. Primers: 60 Vbeta forward and 13 Jbeta reverse. Produced via immunoSEQ multiplex PCR; TCRdb's table is partial and in-frame only. The table has 100,000 to 150,000 clones, 74% seen once; the top ten hold 5.5% to 7.5%. Sequenced sample: PBMCs. V gene TRBV7-9 combines with J gene TRBJ2-4; TRBD1 might be the D (6 bases). The sequence was obtained from a woman between 50 and 59 years old in good health and CMV-seropositive. This CDR3 is CASSLGQGGRNIQYF. CDR3 sequence (DNA): TGTGCCAGCAGCTTAGGTCAAGGGGGAAGGAACATTCAGTACTTC.